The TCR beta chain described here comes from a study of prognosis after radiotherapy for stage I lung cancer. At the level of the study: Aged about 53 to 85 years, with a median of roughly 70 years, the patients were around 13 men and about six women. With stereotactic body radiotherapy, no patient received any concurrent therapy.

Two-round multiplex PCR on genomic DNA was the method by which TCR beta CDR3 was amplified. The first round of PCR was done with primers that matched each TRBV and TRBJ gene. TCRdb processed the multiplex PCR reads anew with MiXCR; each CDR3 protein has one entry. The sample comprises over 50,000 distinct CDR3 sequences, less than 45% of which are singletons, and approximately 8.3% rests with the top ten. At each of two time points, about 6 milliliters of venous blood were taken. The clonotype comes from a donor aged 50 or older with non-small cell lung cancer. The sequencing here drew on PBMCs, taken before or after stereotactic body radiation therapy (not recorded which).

The CDR3 DNA is TGTGCCAGCAGTAGAGATAGCGGGAAGGTCGCCGGGGAGCTGTTTTTT. Encoded protein: CASSRDSGKVAGELFF. The chain joins TRBV6-1 to TRBJ2-2; 8 nucleotides match TRBD2. V was pared by 5 bases and J by 6 bases, with 11 bases of the junction left unmatched. The CDR3 has 16 amino acids. The V gene's germline CDR1 is MNHNS and CDR2 SASEGT.